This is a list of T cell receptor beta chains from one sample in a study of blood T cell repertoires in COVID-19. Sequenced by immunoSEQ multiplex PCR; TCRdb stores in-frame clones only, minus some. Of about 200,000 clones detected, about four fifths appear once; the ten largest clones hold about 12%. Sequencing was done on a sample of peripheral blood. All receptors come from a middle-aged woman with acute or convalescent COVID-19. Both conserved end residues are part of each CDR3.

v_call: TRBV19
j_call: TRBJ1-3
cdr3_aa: CASIEALTGQAIYF

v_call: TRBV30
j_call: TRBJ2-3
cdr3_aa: CAWSQDRSTDTQYF

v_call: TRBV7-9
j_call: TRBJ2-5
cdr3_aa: CASSLETGLQETQYF

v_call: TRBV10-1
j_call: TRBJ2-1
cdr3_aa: CASSDGAKREGLLHYNEQFF

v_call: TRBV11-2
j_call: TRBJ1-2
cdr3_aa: CASSLPRGNGYTF

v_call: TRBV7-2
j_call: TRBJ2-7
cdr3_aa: CASSLNTGTLYEQYF

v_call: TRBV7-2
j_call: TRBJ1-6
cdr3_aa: CASSPGNRLSNSPLHF

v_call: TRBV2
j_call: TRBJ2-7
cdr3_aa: CASSPGLSSYEQYF

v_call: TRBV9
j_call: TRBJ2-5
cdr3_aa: CASSPGTSGSLETQYF

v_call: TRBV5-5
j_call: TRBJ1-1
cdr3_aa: CASSFGGVNTEAFF